Listed here are 28 T cell receptor beta chains from one sample, sequenced in a study of T cells in Graves' hyperthyroidism and ophthalmopathy. There were TCR beta CDR3 regions amplified from RNA transcripts. Initially, a first-round RT-PCR of the TCR CDR3 employed the HTBI primer set. Each CDR3 protein gets one entry after TCRdb re-called the multiplex PCR reads with MiXCR. The sample lists hundreds of thousands of distinct CDR3 sequences, more than 11% seen once, with around 23% in the top ten. The sample taken for sequencing was blood. The receptors stem from a woman aged 25-40 years with Graves' hyperthyroidism.

This clonotype was seen ten or more times. V gene TRBV3-1 combines with J gene TRBJ2-7; 9 bases match TRBD1. This CDR3 region has 15 residues. Germline CDR1 LGHDT, CDR2 YNNKEL (reference sequence). Trimming took 0 bases from V and 6 from J; bases not matched to a gene: 6. CDR3 in DNA: TGTGCCAGCAGCCAAGACGCACAGGGGGCTGTCGAGCAGTACTTC. It translates to CASSQDAQGAVEQYF.

This clonotype was detected many times. The chain is built from TRBV30 and TRBJ2-2, with D unclear. V was clipped by 0 bases and J by 7 bases, with 6 bases between them. The CDR3 runs to 12 residues. CDR1 is GTSNPN, CDR2 SVGIG, per germline (reference sequence). This chain's CDR3 is CAWSVKGGELFF. CDR3 in DNA: TGTGCCTGGAGTGTGAAGGGCGGGGAGCTGTTTTTT.

This clonotype was detected many times. The chain couples TRBV6-1 to TRBJ2-7; D not resolved. Deletions cut 5 bases from V and 6 bases from J, with 14 bases between. CDR3 length: 13 residues. CDR1 and CDR2 from the germline V gene are MNHNS and SASEGT. The CDR3 region has the DNA TGTGCCAGCAGTTCCACATCGGCCGGCGAGCAGTACTTC. Amino acids: CASSSTSAGEQYF.

As for this clonotype: One end of the junction is discordant with germline, which a read error may explain. V gene TRBV14 combines with J gene TRBJ2-4; no reliable D call. The CDR3 spans 14 residues. Germline V gene data show CDR1 as SGHDN and CDR2 as FVKESK. As DNA, the CDR3 is TGTGCCAGCAGCCAAGACCTGGTCAAAAACACTCAGTACTTC. As protein: CASSQDLVKNTQYF.

Comment on this clonotype: A clone one base away is much larger, so this may be a read error. The chain employs TRBV20-1 and TRBJ1-2, with D unclear. The length of the CDR3 is 13 residues. CDR1 is DFQATT and CDR2 is SNEGSKA in the germline V gene (reference sequence). Between the trimmed V and J ends, which lost 4 bases and 8 bases, there was a span of 17 bases. CDR3 loop: CSATVLLTHGYTF. The DNA for the CDR3 is TGCAGTGCTACTGTCCTGCTTACGCACGGCTACACCTTC.

This clonotype was seen more than once but under ten times. The V gene is TRBV7-9, the J gene TRBJ2-7, with 14 bases fitting TRBD2. The germline V gene has CDR1 SEHNR and CDR2 FQNEAQ (reference sequence). The CDR3 runs 19 residues. V dropped 5 bases and J dropped 2; count of bases not matched to a gene: 14. The DNA for the CDR3 is TGTGCCAGCAGCCCGCCTCGGGGACTAGCGGGAGAGGGGACCTACGAGCAGTACTTC. The encoded protein is CASSPPRGLAGEGTYEQYF.

For the CDR3, the DNA is TGTGCCAGCAGCTTACCGGGACTAGCGGGCAATGAGCAGTTCTTC. Protein product: CASSLPGLAGNEQFF. This chain connects TRBV5-4 to TRBJ2-1; the match to TRBD2 covers 12 bases. This CDR3 has 15 residues. Germline lookup yields CDR1 SGHNT and CDR2 YYREEE (reference sequence). V shed 2 bases, J shed 6 bases, and the junction held 3 bases outside the gene matches.

The chain uses TRBV4-3 and TRBJ2-5, with unresolved D. Germline loops: CDR1 LGHNA, CDR2 YSLEER. This CDR3 spans 15 amino acids. The V gene lost 1 base and the J gene lost 2 bases, with 11 bases spanning the gap. The CDR3 nucleotides read TGCGCCAGCAGCCAAGCGGTTGGCGGACAAGAGACCCAGTACTTC. Protein product: CASSQAVGGQETQYF.

This clonotype showed up many times. The CDR3 nucleotides read TGCAGTGCTAGAGATCCCGCTGAAGCTTTCTTT. It specifies CSARDPAEAFF. V gene TRBV20-1 combines with J gene TRBJ1-1; D gene ambiguous. The V end lost 0 bases, the J end lost 6 bases, and 5 bases lay between the germline ends. CDR1 is DFQATT, CDR2 SNEGSKA, per germline (reference sequence). The CDR3 loop spans 11 amino acids.

This clonotype was found many times. The gene calls are TRBV2 and TRBJ2-5; the match to TRBD2 covers 7 bases. The ends lost 7 bases at V and 2 bases at J; junction bases unmatched: 10. Germline loops: CDR1 SNHLY, CDR2 FYNNEI. This CDR3 comprises 15 residues. The CDR3 here is CASTWTRGWQETQYF. For the CDR3, the DNA is TGTGCCAGCACTTGGACTAGGGGCTGGCAAGAGACCCAGTACTTC.

This clonotype was picked up a small number of times. V usage is TRBV28 and J usage is TRBJ2-5; 7 bases fit TRBD2. This CDR3 has 15 residues. CDR1 is MDHEN and CDR2 is SYDVKM in the germline V gene. V was clipped by 7 bases and J by 4 bases; unmatched bases: 12. The CDR3 region is CASNLAGGVGETQYF. The CDR3, as DNA: TGTGCCAGCAACCTCGCTGGGGGGGTCGGAGAGACCCAGTACTTC.

As regards this clonotype: Being one base from a much bigger clone, this may be a read error. V gene TRBV10-3 combines with J gene TRBJ2-5; D might be TRBD2 (5 bases). The CDR3 spans 11 residues. The germline V gene encodes CDR1 ENHRY and CDR2 SYGVKD. The CDR3 sequence is CAVSEGETQYF. DNA of the CDR3: TGTGCCGTCAGTGAGGGAGAGACCCAGTACTTC.

This chain connects TRBV6-2 or TRBV6-3 to TRBJ1-2; TRBD1 is a possible D gene (5 bases). The ends were cut back, 6 bases at V and 7 bases at J, with 12 bases in the middle. Germline V CDR1 and CDR2: MNHEY, SVGEGT. The CDR3 runs to 12 residues. The CDR3 loop is CASSTPQGGYTF. The CDR3 coding sequence is TGTGCCAGCAGCACCCCCCAGGGTGGCTACACCTTC.

This clonotype was recorded many times. This CDR3 is CASTGPGQGFAEAFF. The CDR3 nucleotides are TGTGCCAGCACCGGACCGGGACAGGGATTTGCTGAAGCTTTCTTT. The chain has TRBV25-1 and TRBJ1-1, with 9 bases that match TRBD1. Trimming took 7 bases from V and 6 from J; bases not matched to a gene: 12. The CDR3 spans 15 residues. CDR1 and CDR2 from the germline V gene are MGHDK and SYGVNS.

This clonotype was recorded at least ten times. The chain employs TRBV6-1 and TRBJ2-7; 11 positions agree with TRBD2. CDR3 length: 15 amino acids. The junction had 4 bases not matched to a gene; V was cut back by 3 bases and J by 3 bases. Per the germline V gene, CDR1 is MNHNS and CDR2 is SASEGT. CDR3 DNA sequence: TGTGCCAGCAGTGATCCGGGACTAGCGGACTACGAGCAGTACTTC. It specifies CASSDPGLADYEQYF.

Of note for this clonotype: Possible read error: a much larger clone is one base away. The V call is TRBV30, the J call TRBJ2-1; D perhaps matches TRBD2 (6 bases). The CDR3 loop spans 12 amino acids. The germline V gene encodes CDR1 GTSNPN and CDR2 SVGIG (reference sequence). In nucleotides, the CDR3 is TGTGCCTGGAACCAGGGCGGGAATGAGCGGTTCTTC. Protein sequence: CAWNQGGNERFF.

The rearrangement links TRBV9 to TRBJ1-2; D possibly corresponds to TRBD1 (6 bases). CDR1 and CDR2 (germline): SGDLS, YYNGEE. V lost 0 bases and J lost 4, with 10 bases in between. This CDR3 has 14 residues. The CDR3 region has the DNA TGTGCCAGCAGCGTAGGTAACAGGGCCTATGGCTACACCTTC. Translating gives CASSVGNRAYGYTF.

This clonotype was detected many times. The chain links TRBV28 to TRBJ2-3; 7 nucleotides align to TRBD1. The CDR3 contains 16 residues. Looked up from germline, CDR1 is MDHEN and CDR2 is SYDVKM. With 3 bases clipped from V and 0 bases from J, the junction kept 6 bases outside the gene matches. CDR3 DNA: TGTGCCAGCAGTTTGGTCTTGACAGGGAGCACAGATACGCAGTATTTT. This encodes CASSLVLTGSTDTQYF.

This chain uses TRBV29-1 with TRBJ2-7; D may correspond to TRBD1 or TRBD2 (5 bases each). The germline V gene has CDR1 SQVTM and CDR2 ANQGSEA. The ends were cut back, 6 bases at V and 3 bases at J, with 15 bases in the middle. The CDR3 runs to 13 residues. The DNA for the CDR3 is TGCAGCGTGGGGACGGCCCGGGACTACGAGCAGTACTTC. Its protein product is CSVGTARDYEQYF.

This clonotype was found many times. This chain links TRBV28 with TRBJ2-7; weak D call: TRBD2 (5 bases). This CDR3 has 15 residues. V gave up 5 bases and J gave up 7 bases, with 21 bases separating them. The germline V gene has CDR1 MDHEN and CDR2 SYDVKM. The CDR3 reads CASSGSGLPFGEQYF. Here the CDR3 DNA reads TGTGCCAGCAGTGGAAGCGGCTTGCCCTTTGGAGAGCAGTACTTC.

The table lists this clonotype with many counts. J is TRBJ2-3 and V is TRBV11-2, with D uncertain. The CDR3 totals 14 residues. Germline loops: CDR1 SGHAT, CDR2 FQNNGV. The V gene lost 0 bases and the J gene lost 2 bases, with 6 bases spanning the gap. In nucleotides, the CDR3 is TGTGCCAGCAGCTTAGACAGACTCACAGATACGCAGTATTTT. Translating it yields CASSLDRLTDTQYF.

This clonotype has a count of ten or more. This sequence joins TRBV12-3 or TRBV12-4 and TRBJ2-3; 9 nucleotides match TRBD2. The CDR3 contains 19 residues. Unmatched junction bases numbered 22, after V lost 8 bases and J lost 4 bases. CDR3 DNA: TGTGCCAGCTCCTATCGTTCGGGCGATAGCGGGAGTGGCCCAGATACGCAGTATTTT. Translated, it gives CASSYRSGDSGSGPDTQYF.

This clonotype has at least ten counts. This sequence joins TRBV7-3 and TRBJ2-2; D is possibly TRBD1 (6 bases). From germline, CDR1 is SGHTA and CDR2 FQGTGA. V was clipped by 4 bases and J by 4 bases, with 16 bases between them. The CDR3 sequence is 16 residues long. DNA of the CDR3: TGTGCCAGCAGCTACACTACAGGGAGAGGCACCGGGGAGCTGTTTTTT. Encoded protein: CASSYTTGRGTGELFF.

This clonotype was recorded a few times. The chain employs TRBV20-1 and TRBJ2-7, with 9 nucleotides matching TRBD2. The CDR3 has 15 amino acids. J lost 2 bases, V lost 3 bases, and 8 bases had no gene match. Germline values: CDR1 DFQATT, CDR2 SNEGSKA (reference sequence). The CDR3 DNA reads as TGCAGTGCTAGCTCTAGCGGGAAGGGCACCTACGAGCAGTACTTC. Translating gives CSASSSGKGTYEQYF.

This clonotype was counted many times. V gene TRBV11-2 combines with J gene TRBJ2-3; TRBD2 agrees at 8 bases. The CDR3 loop spans 15 amino acids. Trimming cost V 5 bases and J 4 bases; bases outside gene matches: 8. CDR1 is SGHAT and CDR2 is FQNNGV in the germline V gene. The CDR3 loop is CASSLLPGGADTQYF. The CDR3 DNA reads TGTGCCAGCAGCCTCCTCCCCGGGGGGGCAGATACGCAGTATTTT.

This clonotype was counted many times. This rearrangement joins TRBV12-3 or TRBV12-4 to TRBJ1-2; D is unclear. The CDR3 spans 14 residues. V was shortened by 2 bases and J by 4 bases, with 11 bases between the two germline ends. The CDR3 DNA is TGTGCCAGCAGTTTAAGAGGATCAAGCTATGGCTACACCTTC. Protein: CASSLRGSSYGYTF.

In its sample, this clonotype was seen a few times. A single base separates this from a much larger clone, so it may be a read error. CDR3 sequence: CASSQAADTQYF. Written as DNA, the CDR3 is TGTGCCAGCAGCCAAGCGGCAGATACGCAGTATTTT. This sequence joins TRBV4-2 and TRBJ2-3; D is undetermined. This CDR3 is 12 amino acids long. Germline CDR1 and CDR2: LGHNA and YNFKEQ. Trimming shortened V by 1 base and J by 4 bases, and 3 bases separated the two germline ends.

The chain has TRBV20-1 and TRBJ1-5; weak D call: TRBD1 (5 bases). Germline V lookup: CDR1 DFQATT, CDR2 SNEGSKA (reference sequence). The V end lost 6 bases, the J end lost 16 bases, and 22 bases lay between the germline ends. The CDR3 runs 12 residues. Here the CDR3 reads CSAQGVKQPHHF. The CDR3 DNA reads as TGCAGTGCGCAGGGAGTGAAACAGCCTCATCATTTT.